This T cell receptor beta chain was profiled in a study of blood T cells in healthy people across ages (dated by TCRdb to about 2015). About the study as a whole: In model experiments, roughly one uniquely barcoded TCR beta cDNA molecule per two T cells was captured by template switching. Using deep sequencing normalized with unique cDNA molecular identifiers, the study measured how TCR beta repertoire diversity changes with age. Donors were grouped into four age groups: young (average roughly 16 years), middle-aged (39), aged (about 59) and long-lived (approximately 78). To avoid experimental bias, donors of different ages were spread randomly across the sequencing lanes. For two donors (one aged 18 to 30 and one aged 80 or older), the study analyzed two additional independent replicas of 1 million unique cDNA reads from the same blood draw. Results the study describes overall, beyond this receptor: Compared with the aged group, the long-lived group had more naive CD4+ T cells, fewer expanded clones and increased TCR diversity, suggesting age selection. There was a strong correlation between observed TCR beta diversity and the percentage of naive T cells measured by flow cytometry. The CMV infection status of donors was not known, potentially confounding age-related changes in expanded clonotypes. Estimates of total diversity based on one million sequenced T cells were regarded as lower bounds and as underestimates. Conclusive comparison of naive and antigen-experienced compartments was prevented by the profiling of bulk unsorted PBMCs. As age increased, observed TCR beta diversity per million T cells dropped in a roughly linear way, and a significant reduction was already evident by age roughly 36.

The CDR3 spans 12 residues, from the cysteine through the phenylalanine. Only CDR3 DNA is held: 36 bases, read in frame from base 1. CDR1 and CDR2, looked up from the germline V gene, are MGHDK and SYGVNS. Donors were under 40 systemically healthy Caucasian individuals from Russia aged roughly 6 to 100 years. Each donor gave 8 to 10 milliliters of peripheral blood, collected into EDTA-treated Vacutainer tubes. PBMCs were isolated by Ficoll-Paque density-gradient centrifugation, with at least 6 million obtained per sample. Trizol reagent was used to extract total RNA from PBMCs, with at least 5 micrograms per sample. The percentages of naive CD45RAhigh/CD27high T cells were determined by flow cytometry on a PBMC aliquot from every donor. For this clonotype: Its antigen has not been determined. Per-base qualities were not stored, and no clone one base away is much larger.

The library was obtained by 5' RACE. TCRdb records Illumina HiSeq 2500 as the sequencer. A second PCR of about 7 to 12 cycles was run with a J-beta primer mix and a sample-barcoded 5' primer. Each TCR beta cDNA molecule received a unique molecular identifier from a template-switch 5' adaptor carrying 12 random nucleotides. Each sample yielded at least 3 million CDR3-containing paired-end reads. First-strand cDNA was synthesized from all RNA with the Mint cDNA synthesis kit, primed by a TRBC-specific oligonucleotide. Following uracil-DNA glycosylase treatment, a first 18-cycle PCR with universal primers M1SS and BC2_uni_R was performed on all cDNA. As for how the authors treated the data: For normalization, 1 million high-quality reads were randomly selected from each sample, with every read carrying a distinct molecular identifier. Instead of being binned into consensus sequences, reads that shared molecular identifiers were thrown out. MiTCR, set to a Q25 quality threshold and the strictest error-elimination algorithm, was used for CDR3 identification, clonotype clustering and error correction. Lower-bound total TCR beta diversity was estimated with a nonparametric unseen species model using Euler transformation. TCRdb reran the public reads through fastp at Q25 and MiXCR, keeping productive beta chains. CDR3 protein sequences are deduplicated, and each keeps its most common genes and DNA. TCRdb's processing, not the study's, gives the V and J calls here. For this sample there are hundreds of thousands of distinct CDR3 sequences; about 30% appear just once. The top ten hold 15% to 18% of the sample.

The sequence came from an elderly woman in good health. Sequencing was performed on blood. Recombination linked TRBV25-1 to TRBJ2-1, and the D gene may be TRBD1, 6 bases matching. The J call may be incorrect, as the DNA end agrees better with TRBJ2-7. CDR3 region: CASSDRDNEQYF. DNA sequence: TGTGCCAGCAGTGACCGGGACAATGAGCAGTACTTC.